The clone carrying this T cell receptor (beta chain) occurred many times. This CDR3 is built from 12 residues. Deletions cut 3 bases from V and 5 bases from J, with 5 bases between. The germline V gene encodes CDR1 SGHTA and CDR2 FQGNSA. The sample belongs to a study of T cells in Graves' hyperthyroidism and ophthalmopathy. RNA transcripts provided the source from which TCR beta CDR3 regions were amplified. When the TCR CDR3 underwent first-round RT-PCR, the HTBI primer set was used. TCRdb reprocessed the multiplex PCR reads with MiXCR, giving one entry per CDR3 protein. This table holds under 300,000 distinct CDR3 sequences, approximately 12% found once. Each 10 ml fresh peripheral blood draw supplied the PBMCs.

Sequencing used blood. The V and J genes are TRBV7-2 and TRBJ2-1; no reliable D call. This clonotype originated in a woman between 25 and 40 years old with Graves' hyperthyroidism that later progressed to Graves' ophthalmopathy. The CDR3 loop reads CASSFFDNEQFF. The CDR3 bases are TGTGCCAGCAGCTTCTTTGACAATGAGCAGTTCTTC.